This T cell receptor (beta chain) emerged from a study of T-cell memory formation after mild COVID-19. Across the study: Each donor largely had its own TCR clusters.

Study-wide findings and caveats: Mostly located in CM and EM were contracting CD4+ clones, with contracting CD8+ clones located in EMRA. Among clones peaking at day 37 in the second wave, SARS-CoV-2 specificity remained unconfirmed.

The CDR3 contains 17 residues. Trimming stripped 0 bases from V and 1 base from J, with 14 bases between. Per germline, CDR1 LGHDT and CDR2 YNNKEL (reference sequence). 5'RACE, which relied on constant-segment primers, yielded TCR alpha and TCR beta cDNA libraries carrying sample barcodes and UMIs. In TCRdb, the 5' RACE reads were re-called with MiXCR into one record per CDR3 protein. The sample lists 100,000 to 150,000 distinct CDR3 sequences; roughly 15% were seen once. There are a few counts of this clonotype. What it binds is unknown. The sequence was obtained from an adult woman who had mild COVID-19 (a few samples of this study predate the infection). Cell type and time point are not known. The chain carries TRBV3-1 and TRBJ2-3; D remains ambiguous. The sample was PBMCs or a T cell subset sorted from them (not recorded which). Written as DNA, the CDR3 is TGTGCCAGCAGCCAAGATATGGCGGAACTTGGCACAGATACGCAGTATTTT. Encoded protein: CASSQDMAELGTDTQYF.